This paragraph covers one TCR beta chain sequence. A single record per CDR3 protein comes from TCRdb applying MiXCR to the reads. The sample lists about 400,000 distinct CDR3 sequences; 15% to 20% were seen once. Germline V CDR1 and CDR2: LNHNV, YYDKDF (reference sequence). The CDR3 has 13 residues. The ends lost 3 bases at V and 4 bases at J; junction bases unmatched: 2. This sample was taken from a study of T cell repertoires in cytomegalovirus infection. This TCR derives from a human donor in good health (CMV status not recorded). Some clones in this sample may be carry-over from other donors' samples. Sequencing was performed on PBMCs. The V gene is TRBV15, the J gene TRBJ1-2, with 7 bases lining up with TRBD1. CDR3 protein: CATSRGQLYGYTF. The CDR3 region has the DNA TGTGCCACCAGCAGGGGACAGCTCTATGGCTACACCTTC.